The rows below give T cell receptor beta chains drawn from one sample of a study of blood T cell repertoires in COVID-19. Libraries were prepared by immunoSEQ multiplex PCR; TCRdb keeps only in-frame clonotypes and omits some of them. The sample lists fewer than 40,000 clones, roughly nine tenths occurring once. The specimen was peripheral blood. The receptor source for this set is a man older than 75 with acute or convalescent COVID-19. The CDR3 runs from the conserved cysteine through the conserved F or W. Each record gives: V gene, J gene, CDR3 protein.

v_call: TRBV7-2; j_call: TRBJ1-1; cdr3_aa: CASSLLRGRTEAFF
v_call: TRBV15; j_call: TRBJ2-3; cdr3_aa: CATSRIAGGSDTQYF
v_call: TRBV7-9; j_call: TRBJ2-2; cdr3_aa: CASSLRQNTGELFF
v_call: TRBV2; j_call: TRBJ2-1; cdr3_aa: CASKEENFYNEQFF
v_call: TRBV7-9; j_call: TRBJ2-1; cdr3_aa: CASTKTSSGTYNEQFF
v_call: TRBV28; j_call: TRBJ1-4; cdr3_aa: CASNRDRGFSREKLFF
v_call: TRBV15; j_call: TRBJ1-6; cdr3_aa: CATSAGQGLGNSPLHF
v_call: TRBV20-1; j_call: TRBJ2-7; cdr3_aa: CSASGPGQGVYSHEQYF
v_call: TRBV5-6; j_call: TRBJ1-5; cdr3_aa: CASSLYDRGSNQPQHF
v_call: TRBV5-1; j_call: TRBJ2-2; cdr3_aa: CASSLRAGGPGEKTRELFF
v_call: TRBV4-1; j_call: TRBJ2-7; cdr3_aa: CASSQGLAGISYEQYF
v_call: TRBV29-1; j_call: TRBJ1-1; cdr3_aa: CSVPSRGGRGEAFF
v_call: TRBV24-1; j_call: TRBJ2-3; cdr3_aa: CATSDPDRGGTDTQYF
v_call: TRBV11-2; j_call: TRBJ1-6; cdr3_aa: CASSPRSRGSPLHF
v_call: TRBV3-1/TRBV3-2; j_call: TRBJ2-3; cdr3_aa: CASSQGTSNTDTQYF
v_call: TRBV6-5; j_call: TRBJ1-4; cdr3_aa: CASSIGGQVNEKLFF
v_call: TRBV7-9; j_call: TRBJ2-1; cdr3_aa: CASSLGFGAGEFIEQFF
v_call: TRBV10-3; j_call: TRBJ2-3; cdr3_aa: CAIRDSYTDTQYF
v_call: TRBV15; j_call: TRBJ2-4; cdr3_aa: CATSREKRGPKNIQYF
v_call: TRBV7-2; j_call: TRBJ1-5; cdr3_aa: CASSPRGKGANQPQHF
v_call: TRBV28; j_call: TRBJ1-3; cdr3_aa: CASRMPGGSGNTIYF
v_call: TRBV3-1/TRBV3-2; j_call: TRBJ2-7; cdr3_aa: CASSQDLAGRVQYF
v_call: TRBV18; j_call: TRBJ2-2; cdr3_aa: CASSPLAANTGELFF
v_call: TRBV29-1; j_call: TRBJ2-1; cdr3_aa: CSVEEFSSYNEQFF